The next 11 T cell receptor beta chains were all read from a single sample in a study of Graves' ophthalmopathy and Graves' hyperthyroidism. CDR3 regions of TCR beta were amplified from RNA transcripts. Investigators did first-round RT-PCR with HTBI primers, then second-round multiplex PCR. TCRdb independently ran MiXCR on the multiplex PCR reads; one entry per CDR3 protein. The sample has hundreds of thousands of distinct CDR3 sequences; 20% to 25% are singletons. Sequencing was done on a sample of peripheral blood. The receptor set was obtained from a woman aged 18-29 years with stable Graves' hyperthyroidism. Some clones in this sample may be carry-over from other donors' samples.

This clonotype appeared many times. V gene TRBV29-1 combines with J gene TRBJ2-7; no reliable D call. V was trimmed by 0 bases and J by 6 bases, leaving 6 bases between them. The germline V gene has CDR1 SQVTM and CDR2 ANQGSEA. The CDR3 is 11 residues long. The DNA for the CDR3 is TGCAGCGTTGAAGATACACTCGAGCAGTACTTC. Translating gives CSVEDTLEQYF.

As concerns this clonotype: The junction differs from germline at one of its ends, possibly a read error. The rearrangement links TRBV6-1 to TRBJ2-7; no reliable D call. The CDR3 is made up of 15 amino acids. CDR1 and CDR2 (germline): MNHNS, SASEGT. DNA of the CDR3: TGTGCCAGCATCCGGTCTGCGGCGACATCCTACGATCAGTACTTC. Protein sequence: CASIRSAATSYDQYF.

This clonotype was seen a few times. This chain connects TRBV6-2 or TRBV6-3 to TRBJ1-2, with D uncertain. V lost 2 bases to trimming and J lost 2 bases, with 6 bases between them. The V gene's germline CDR1 is MNHEY and CDR2 SVGEGT. The CDR3 is 13 residues long. The CDR3 nucleotides read TGTGCCAGCAGTTACGCAGCGAACTATGGCTACACCTTC. This gives the protein CASSYAANYGYTF.

The J gene is TRBJ1-3, the V gene TRBV6-1; D might be TRBD1 (5 bases). V dropped 5 bases and J dropped 0 bases, with 11 bases sitting between them. The germline V gene has CDR1 MNHNS and CDR2 SASEGT. This CDR3 contains 15 residues. CDR3 sequence reads: CASSRGQISGNTIYF. CDR3 DNA sequence: TGTGCCAGCAGTCGTGGACAAATCTCTGGAAACACCATATATTTT.

The rearrangement links TRBV7-9 to TRBJ2-7; D uncertain. CDR1 and CDR2 (germline): SEHNR, FQNEAQ (reference sequence). Between the trimmed V and J ends, which lost 2 bases and 6 bases, there was a span of 8 bases. The CDR3 runs 12 residues. This CDR3 reads CASSLRSIEQYF. For the CDR3, the DNA is TGTGCCAGCAGCTTAAGGTCCATCGAGCAGTACTTC.

J is TRBJ2-2 and V is TRBV10-3; a weak D match, TRBD1 (6 bases). The ends were cut back, 10 bases at V and 3 bases at J, with 18 bases in the middle. Germline assignment: CDR1 ENHRY and CDR2 SYGVKD. The length of the CDR3 is 15 residues. The CDR3: CATVRTDWDTGELFF. CDR3 DNA sequence: TGTGCCACCGTTCGGACAGATTGGGACACCGGGGAGCTGTTTTTT.

V usage is TRBV19 and J usage is TRBJ2-7; D unclear. The length of the CDR3 is 11 residues. V shed 10 bases and J shed 0 bases, with 7 bases lying between them. Germline assignment: CDR1 LNHDA and CDR2 SQIVND (reference sequence). CDR3 bases: TGTGCCACATTGGGCTCCTACGAGCAGTACTTC. Protein: CATLGSYEQYF.

The chain has TRBV20-1 and TRBJ1-1; D remains unclear. Germline V gene sequence: CDR1 DFQATT, CDR2 SNEGSKA (reference sequence). CDR3 size: 11 residues. Trimming removed 6 bases from V and 7 bases from J, with 12 bases in between. The CDR3 DNA reads TGCAGTGCAGCTGAACAGCGTGAAGCTTTCTTT. It encodes CSAAEQREAFF.

In this sample, this clonotype turned up a few times. This chain connects TRBV3-1 to TRBJ2-7; weak D call: TRBD1 (6 bases). Germline V gene data show CDR1 as LGHDT and CDR2 as YNNKEL (reference sequence). The CDR3 sequence is 14 residues long. With 4 bases removed from V and 5 bases from J, the gap between germline ends came to 15 bases. The CDR3 sequence: CASSPTITGNEQYF. In nucleotides, the CDR3 is TGTGCCAGCAGCCCCACGATAACAGGGAACGAGCAGTACTTC.

This clonotype appeared a few times. The rearrangement links TRBV4-1 to TRBJ2-7; D remains ambiguous. This CDR3 region has 16 residues. Deletions cut 0 bases from V and 3 bases from J, with 15 bases between. Germline V gene sequence: CDR1 MGHRA, CDR2 YSYEKL. CDR3: CASSQEATMVYYEQYF. DNA for the CDR3: TGCGCCAGCAGCCAAGAGGCAACGATGGTCTACTACGAGCAGTACTTC.

V usage is TRBV7-9 and J usage is TRBJ1-1; D is perhaps TRBD1 (6 bases). Germline V gene data show CDR1 as SEHNR and CDR2 as FQNEAQ (reference sequence). This CDR3 has 14 residues. V gave up 7 bases and J gave up 4 bases, with 16 bases separating them. CDR3 nucleotides: TGTGCCAGCAACAGCGACAGGCGTGGCACTGAAGCTTTCTTT. Protein sequence: CASNSDRRGTEAFF.